The rows below give T cell receptor beta chains drawn from one sample of a study of T cells in localized non-small cell lung cancer. Measured with immunoSEQ multiplex PCR; TCRdb has only the in-frame clones, and not every one. The table lists some 85,000 clones, around 80% of them singletons, with roughly a fifth in the top ten. This specimen was PBMCs, taken before any cancer treatment. The receptors were sampled from a man between 40 and 70 years old with stage II squamous cell lung carcinoma. CDR3s include the opening cysteine and the closing phenylalanine or tryptophan. The D gene is left open where the match is weak. The size field is filled for only some rows; it gives once, few, many or a size class.

D,J,V,size,DNA,CDR3
TRBD1,TRBJ1-2,TRBV5-4,few,TGTGCCAGCAGCTCGGGACAGTTTACTATTGGCTACACCTTC,CASSSGQFTIGYTF
TRBD1,TRBJ1-1,TRBV7-2,NA,TGTGCCAGCAGCTTACGACAGGGGGGGGACACTGAAGCTTTCTTT,CASSLRQGGDTEAFF
NA,TRBJ1-5,TRBV28,NA,TGTGCCAGCAGTTTACCAGGGTCAAGCAATCAGCCCCAGCATTTT,CASSLPGSSNQPQHF
NA,TRBJ2-7,TRBV19,NA,TGTGCCAGCAGCCGGAACCCTAGCTCCTACGAGCAGTACTTC,CASSRNPSSYEQYF
NA,TRBJ2-5,TRBV5-4,NA,TGTGCCAGCAGCCCCGGGGCACAAGAGACCCAGTACTTC,CASSPGAQETQYF
NA,TRBJ2-6,TRBV5-1,NA,TGCGCCAGCAGCTCTCGGGAGTCTGGGGCCAACGTCCTGACTTTC,CASSSRESGANVLTF
TRBD1,TRBJ2-1,TRBV27,NA,TGTGCCAGCAGTTTAAGCCCCGGGACAGGATCCTACAATGAGCAGTTCTTC,CASSLSPGTGSYNEQFF
NA,TRBJ1-4,TRBV4-3,NA,TGCGCCAGCAGCCAAGATCCCCAGGGGAACGGAAGGGAAAAACTGTTTTTT,CASSQDPQGNGREKLFF
NA,TRBJ2-3,TRBV5-1,NA,TGCGCCAGCAGCTTATGGGACTCAGTAGATACAGATACGCAGTATTTT,CASSLWDSVDTDTQYF
NA,TRBJ1-1,TRBV28,NA,TGTGCCACCAGTTTTTCCATACCCCCGAACACTGAAGCTTTCTTT,CATSFSIPPNTEAFF
NA,TRBJ1-2,TRBV6-1,NA,TGTGCCAGCAGTCTGCCCGGCGGTGGCTACACCTTC,CASSLPGGGYTF
TRBD1,TRBJ2-7,TRBV6-1,NA,TGTGCCAGCAGTGCTCGGACAGGAGGCTACGAGCAGTACTTC,CASSARTGGYEQYF
NA,TRBJ1-4,TRBV7-6,NA,TGTGCCAGCAGCTTAGCCGGGGGAGTAGTTGAAAAACTGTTTTTT,CASSLAGGVVEKLFF
TRBD2,TRBJ2-7,TRBV25-1,once,TGTGCCAGCTACCCCGGCGGGGGAGGATACGAGCAGTACTTC,CASYPGGGGYEQYF
NA,TRBJ2-2,TRBV28,NA,TGTGCCAGCAGAATAAGTCCTTCGGGGACCGGGGAGCTGTTTTTT,CASRISPSGTGELFF
NA,TRBJ1-5,TRBV7-9,NA,TGTGCCAGCAGCACGGAGATCGGCAATCAGCCCCAGCATTTT,CASSTEIGNQPQHF